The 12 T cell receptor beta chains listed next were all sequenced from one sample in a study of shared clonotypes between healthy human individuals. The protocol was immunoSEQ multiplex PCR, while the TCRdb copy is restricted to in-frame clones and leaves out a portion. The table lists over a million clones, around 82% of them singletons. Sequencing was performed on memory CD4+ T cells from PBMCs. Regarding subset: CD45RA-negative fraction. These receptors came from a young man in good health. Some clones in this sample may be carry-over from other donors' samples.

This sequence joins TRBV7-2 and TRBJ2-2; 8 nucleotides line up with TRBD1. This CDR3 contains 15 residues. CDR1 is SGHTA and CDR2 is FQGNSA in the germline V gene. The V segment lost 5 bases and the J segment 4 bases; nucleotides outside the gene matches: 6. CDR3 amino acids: CASSPRDRRTGELFF. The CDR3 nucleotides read TGTGCCAGCAGCCCCCGGGACAGGCGCACCGGGGAGCTGTTTTTT.

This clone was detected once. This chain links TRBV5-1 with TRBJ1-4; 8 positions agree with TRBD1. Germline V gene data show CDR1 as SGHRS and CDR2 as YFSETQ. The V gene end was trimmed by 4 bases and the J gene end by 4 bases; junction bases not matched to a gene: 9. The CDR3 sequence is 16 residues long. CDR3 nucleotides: TGCGCCAGCAGCGCCAGGCAGGGGGCGCGTAATGAAAAACTGTTTTTT. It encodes CASSARQGARNEKLFF.

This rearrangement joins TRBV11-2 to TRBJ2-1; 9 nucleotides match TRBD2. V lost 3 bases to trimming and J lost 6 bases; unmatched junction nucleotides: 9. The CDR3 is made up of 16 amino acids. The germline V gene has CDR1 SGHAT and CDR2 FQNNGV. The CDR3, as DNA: TGTGCCAGCAGCTTTCTAGCGGGATCGGAGGGCAATGAGCAGTTCTTC. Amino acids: CASSFLAGSEGNEQFF. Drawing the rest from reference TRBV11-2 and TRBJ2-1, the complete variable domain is EAGVAQSPRYKIIEKRQSVAFWCNPISGHATLYWYQQILGQGPKLLIQFQNNGVVDDSQLPKDRFSAERLKGVDSTLKIQPAKLEDSAVYLCASSFLAGSEGNEQFFGPGTRLTVL.

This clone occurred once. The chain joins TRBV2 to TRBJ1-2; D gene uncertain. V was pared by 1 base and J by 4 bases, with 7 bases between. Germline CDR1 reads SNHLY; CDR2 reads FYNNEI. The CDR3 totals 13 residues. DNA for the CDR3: TGTGCCAGCAGTGAAGTGAGAATCTATGGCTACACCTTC. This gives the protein CASSEVRIYGYTF.

The CDR3 bases are TGTGCCAGCAGCCCAGGACTCATCTACGAGCAGTACTTC. Its protein product is CASSPGLIYEQYF. The J gene is TRBJ2-7, the V gene TRBV14; maybe TRBD2 (5 bases). Germline CDR1 reads SGHDN; CDR2 reads FVKESK. The CDR3 runs 13 residues. V lost 4 bases and J 3 bases, leaving 10 bases between the germline ends.

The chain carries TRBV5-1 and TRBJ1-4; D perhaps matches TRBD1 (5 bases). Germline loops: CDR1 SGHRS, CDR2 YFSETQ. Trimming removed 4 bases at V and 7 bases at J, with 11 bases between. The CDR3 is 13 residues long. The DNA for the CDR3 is TGCGCCAGCAGCGGGACGGACGGTGAAAAACTGTTTTTT. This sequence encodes CASSGTDGEKLFF. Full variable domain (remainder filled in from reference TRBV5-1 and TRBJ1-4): KAGVTQTPRYLIKTRGQQVTLSCSPISGHRSVSWYQQTPGQGLQFLFEYFSETQRNKGNFPGRFSGRQFSNSRSEMNVSTLELGDSALYLCASSGTDGEKLFFGSGTQLSVL.

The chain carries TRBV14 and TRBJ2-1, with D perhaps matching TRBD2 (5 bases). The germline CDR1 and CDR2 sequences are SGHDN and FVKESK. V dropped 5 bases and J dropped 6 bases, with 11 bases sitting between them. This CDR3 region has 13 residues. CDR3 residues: CASSFGLTNEQFF. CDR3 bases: TGTGCCAGCAGCTTCGGACTTACCAATGAGCAGTTCTTC.

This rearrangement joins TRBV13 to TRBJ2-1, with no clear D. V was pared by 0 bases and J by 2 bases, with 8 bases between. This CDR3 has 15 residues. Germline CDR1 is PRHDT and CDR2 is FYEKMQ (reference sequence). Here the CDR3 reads CASSLGLGPYNEQFF. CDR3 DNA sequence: TGTGCCAGCAGCTTAGGCCTAGGCCCCTACAATGAGCAGTTCTTC. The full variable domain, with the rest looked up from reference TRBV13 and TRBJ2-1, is AAGVIQSPRHLIKEKRETATLKCYPIPRHDTVYWYQQGPGQDPQFLISFYEKMQSDKGSIPDRFSAQQFSDYHSELNMSSLELGDSALYFCASSLGLGPYNEQFFGPGTRLTVL.

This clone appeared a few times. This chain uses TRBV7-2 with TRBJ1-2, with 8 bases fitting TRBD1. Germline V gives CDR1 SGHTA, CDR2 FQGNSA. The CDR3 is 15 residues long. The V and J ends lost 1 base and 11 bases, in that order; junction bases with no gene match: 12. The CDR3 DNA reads TGTGCCAGCAGCTTAGAGACCCCAGGGGGCCCCAGATACACCTTC. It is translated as CASSLETPGGPRYTF.

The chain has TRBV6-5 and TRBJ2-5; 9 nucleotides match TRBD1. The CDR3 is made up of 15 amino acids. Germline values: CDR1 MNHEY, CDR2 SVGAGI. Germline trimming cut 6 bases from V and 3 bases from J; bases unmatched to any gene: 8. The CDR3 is CASSPGQGKKETQYF. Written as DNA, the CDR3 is TGTGCCAGCAGCCCCGGACAGGGGAAGAAAGAGACCCAGTACTTC.

The CDR3 reads CASSQRLAGLYEQYF. The DNA of the CDR3 is TGTGCCAGCAGCCAACGACTAGCGGGACTCTACGAGCAGTACTTC. This chain links TRBV5-4 with TRBJ2-7; 11 bases are shared with TRBD2. V was pared by 4 bases and J by 3 bases, with 6 bases of the junction left unmatched. CDR3 length: 15 residues. Per germline, CDR1 SGHNT and CDR2 YYREEE (reference sequence).

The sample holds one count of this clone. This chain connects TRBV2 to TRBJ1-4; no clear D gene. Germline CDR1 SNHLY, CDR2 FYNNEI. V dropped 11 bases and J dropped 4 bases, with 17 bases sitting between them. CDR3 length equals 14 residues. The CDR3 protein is CAGRTGGGNEKLFF. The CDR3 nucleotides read TGTGCCGGAAGGACTGGAGGCGGTAATGAAAAACTGTTTTTT.